This is a list of T cell receptor beta chains from one sample in a study of blood T cell repertoires in COVID-19. The repertoire was sequenced with immunoSEQ multiplex PCR; TCRdb's copy has only in-frame clones and lacks some. Found here are roughly 500,000 clones, 89% of them singletons; the top ten hold roughly 1%. The specimen sequenced was peripheral blood. The source of these receptors is a man younger than 35 with COVID-19, enrolled during active disease. CDR3s include the opening cysteine and the closing phenylalanine or tryptophan. D genes are given only for firm matches. Size is omitted from some rows. Given values are once, few, many or a class for expanded clones.

v_gene	j_gene	d_gene	abundance	CDR3aa	CDR3nt
TRBV19	TRBJ1-2	-	once	CASSISTGETYGYTF	TGTGCCAGTAGTATTTCGACAGGCGAGACCTATGGCTACACCTTC
TRBV5-4	TRBJ2-5	TRBD2	-	CASSSGGEETQYF	TGTGCCAGCAGTAGCGGGGGGGAAGAGACCCAGTACTTC
TRBV5-8	TRBJ2-1	-	-	CASSLAQGFNEQFF	TGTGCCAGCAGCTTGGCCCAGGGATTCAATGAGCAGTTCTTC
TRBV5-1	TRBJ1-1	-	-	CASSLTVSTEAFF	TGCGCCAGCAGCCTGACAGTTTCCACTGAAGCTTTCTTT
TRBV27	TRBJ2-7	TRBD1	-	CASSPGQGPYEQYF	TGTGCCAGCAGCCCGGGACAGGGGCCTTACGAGCAGTACTTC
TRBV6-1	TRBJ2-2	-	-	CASSEVWQAPGELFF	TGTGCCAGCAGTGAAGTGTGGCAGGCCCCCGGGGAGCTGTTTTTT
TRBV7-2	TRBJ2-7	TRBD1	-	CASSFRTSGQPYEQYF	TGTGCCAGCAGCTTCCGGACCTCGGGACAGCCCTACGAGCAGTACTTC
TRBV7-8	TRBJ1-5	-	-	CASSSGSSNQPQHF	TGTGCCAGCAGCTCGGGAAGTAGCAATCAGCCCCAGCATTTT
TRBV5-1	TRBJ1-2	TRBD1	-	CASSSGQEAVHGYTF	TGCGCCAGCAGCTCAGGACAGGAGGCGGTTCATGGCTACACCTTC
TRBV6-4	TRBJ2-1	TRBD2	-	CASSAGLAANNEQFF	TGTGCCAGCAGCGCAGGACTAGCGGCGAACAATGAGCAGTTCTTC
TRBV30	TRBJ2-7	-	-	CAWREPPSHEQYF	TGTGCCTGGAGGGAGCCTCCAAGCCACGAGCAGTACTTC
TRBV9	TRBJ2-3	TRBD2	-	CASSVGGSGDTQYF	TGTGCCAGCAGCGTGGGCGGGAGTGGGGATACGCAGTATTTT
TRBV7-8	TRBJ2-5	-	-	CASSLNRIRGGETQYF	TGTGCCAGCAGCTTAAACAGGATTAGAGGTGGGGAGACCCAGTACTTC
TRBV11-2	TRBJ2-5	-	-	CASSLGGTQYF	TGTGCCAGCAGCTTAGGAGGAACCCAGTACTTC
TRBV18	TRBJ2-2	TRBD1	once	CASSETGERSTGELFF	TGTGCCAGCTCAGAGACAGGGGAGAGATCCACCGGGGAGCTGTTTTTT
TRBV11-3	TRBJ1-1	TRBD1	-	CASSQGQGEVNTEAFF	TGTGCCAGCAGCCAGGGACAGGGGGAAGTGAACACTGAAGCTTTCTTT
TRBV24-1	TRBJ2-1	TRBD2	-	CATSALAGGPDEQFF	TGTGCCACCAGTGCCCTAGCGGGGGGGCCTGATGAGCAGTTCTTC
TRBV7-3	TRBJ1-2	TRBD1	-	CASSPTGGTYGYTF	TGTGCCAGCTCCCCGACAGGGGGCACCTATGGCTACACCTTC
TRBV7-9	TRBJ2-1	-	-	CASSLKVQEQFF	TGTGCCAGCAGCTTAAAAGTCCAGGAGCAGTTCTTC
TRBV6-1	TRBJ2-7	TRBD1	-	CASSELNRGLYYYEQYF	TGTGCCAGCAGTGAACTGAACAGGGGTCTCTACTACTACGAGCAGTACTTC
TRBV11-2	TRBJ2-7	-	-	CASSLRENYEQYF	TGTGCCAGCAGCTTACGGGAAAACTACGAGCAGTACTTC
TRBV18	TRBJ2-5	-	-	CASSPPSKKPKETQYF	TGTGCCAGCTCACCACCGAGTAAGAAACCAAAAGAGACCCAGTACTTC
TRBV5-5	TRBJ2-7	-	-	CASSLTIAEGYEQYF	TGTGCCAGCAGCTTAACAATCGCAGAGGGTTACGAGCAGTACTTC
TRBV6-5	TRBJ2-1	-	once	CASSYEATLSYNEQFF	TGTGCCAGCAGTTACGAGGCTACCTTATCCTACAATGAGCAGTTCTTC
TRBV5-1	TRBJ2-5	-	-	CASSLGARATRETQYF	TGCGCCAGCAGCTTGGGAGCTCGCGCTACTAGAGAGACCCAGTACTTC
TRBV5-1	TRBJ1-1	-	few	CASSREADRGTEAFF	TGCGCCAGCAGCCGGGAGGCGGACCGAGGGACTGAAGCTTTCTTT
TRBV28	TRBJ1-3	-	-	CACCPDRSRNTIYF	TGTGCCTGCTGCCCAGACAGATCAAGAAACACCATATATTTT
TRBV11-2	TRBJ1-5	TRBD1	-	CASSLDGIGGDQPQHF	TGTGCCAGCAGCTTAGATGGTATAGGGGGCGACCAGCCCCAGCATTTT